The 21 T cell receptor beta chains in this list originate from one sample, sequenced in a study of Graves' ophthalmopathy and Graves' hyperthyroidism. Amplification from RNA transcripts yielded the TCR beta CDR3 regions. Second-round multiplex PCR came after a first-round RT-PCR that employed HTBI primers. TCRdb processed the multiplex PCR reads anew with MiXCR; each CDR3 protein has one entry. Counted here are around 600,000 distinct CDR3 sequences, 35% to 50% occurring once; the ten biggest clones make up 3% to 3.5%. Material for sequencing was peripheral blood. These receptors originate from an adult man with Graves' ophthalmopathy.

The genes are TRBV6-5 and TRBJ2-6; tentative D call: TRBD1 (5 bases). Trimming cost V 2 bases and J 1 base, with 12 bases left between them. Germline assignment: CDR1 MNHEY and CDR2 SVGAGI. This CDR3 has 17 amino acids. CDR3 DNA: TGTGCCAGCAGTTACACCGTCAGGGCTTCTGGGGCCAACGTCCTGACTTTC. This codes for CASSYTVRASGANVLTF.

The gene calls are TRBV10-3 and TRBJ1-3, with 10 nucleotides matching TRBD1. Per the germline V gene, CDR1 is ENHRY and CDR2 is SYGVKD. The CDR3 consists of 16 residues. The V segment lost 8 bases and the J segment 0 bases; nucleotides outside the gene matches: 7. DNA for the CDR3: TGTGCCATCGGACGACAGGGGGCTTCCTCTGGAAACACCATATATTTT. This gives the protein CAIGRQGASSGNTIYF.

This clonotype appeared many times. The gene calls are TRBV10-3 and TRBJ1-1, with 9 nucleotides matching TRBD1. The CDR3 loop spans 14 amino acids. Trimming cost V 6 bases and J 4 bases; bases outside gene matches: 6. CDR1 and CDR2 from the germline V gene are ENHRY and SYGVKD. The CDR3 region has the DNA TGTGCCATCAGGGGGACAGGGTGGAGCACTGAAGCTTTCTTT. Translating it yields CAIRGTGWSTEAFF.

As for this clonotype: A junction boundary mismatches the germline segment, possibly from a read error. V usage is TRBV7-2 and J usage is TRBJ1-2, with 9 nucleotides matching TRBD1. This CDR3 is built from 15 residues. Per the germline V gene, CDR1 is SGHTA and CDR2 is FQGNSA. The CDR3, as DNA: TGTGCCGGCAGCCAAACAGGGGGCAGTGGCTATGGCTACACCTTC. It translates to CAGSQTGGSGYGYTF.

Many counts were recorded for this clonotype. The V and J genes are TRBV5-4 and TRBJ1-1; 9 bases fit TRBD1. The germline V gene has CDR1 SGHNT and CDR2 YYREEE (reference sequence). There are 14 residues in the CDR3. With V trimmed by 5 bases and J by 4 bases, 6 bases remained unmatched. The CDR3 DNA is TGTGCCAGCAGTTATCGGACAGGGGCCACTGAAGCTTTCTTT. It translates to CASSYRTGATEAFF.

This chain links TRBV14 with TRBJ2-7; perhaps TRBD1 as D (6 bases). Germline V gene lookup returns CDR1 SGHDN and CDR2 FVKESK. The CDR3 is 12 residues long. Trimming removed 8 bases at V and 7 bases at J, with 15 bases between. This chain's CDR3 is CASGLAGEEQYF. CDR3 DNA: TGTGCCAGCGGCTTGGCAGGGGAGGAGCAGTACTTC.

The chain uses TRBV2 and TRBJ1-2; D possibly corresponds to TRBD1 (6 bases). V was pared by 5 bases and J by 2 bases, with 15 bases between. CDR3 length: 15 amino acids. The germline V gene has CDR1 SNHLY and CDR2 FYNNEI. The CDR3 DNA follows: TGTGCCAGCAGTTACAGGGTTGGGGGGAACTATGGCTACACCTTC. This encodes CASSYRVGGNYGYTF.

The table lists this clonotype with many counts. The CDR3 loop is CASSQSGGGETQYF. The CDR3 coding sequence is TGTGCCAGCAGCCAGTCCGGGGGCGGGGAGACCCAGTACTTC. The chain is built from TRBV7-3 and TRBJ2-5; possibly TRBD1 or TRBD2 for D (6 bases each). This CDR3 region has 14 residues. Germline V CDR1 and CDR2: SGHTA, FQGTGA. The ends were cut back, 5 bases at V and 5 bases at J, with 15 bases in the middle.

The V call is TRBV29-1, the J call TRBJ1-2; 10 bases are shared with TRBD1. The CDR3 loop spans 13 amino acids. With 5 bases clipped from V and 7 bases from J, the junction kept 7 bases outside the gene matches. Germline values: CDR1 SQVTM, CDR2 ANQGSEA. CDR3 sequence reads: CSVTGQGEFGYTF. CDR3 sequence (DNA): TGCAGCGTTACCGGACAGGGGGAATTTGGCTACACCTTC.

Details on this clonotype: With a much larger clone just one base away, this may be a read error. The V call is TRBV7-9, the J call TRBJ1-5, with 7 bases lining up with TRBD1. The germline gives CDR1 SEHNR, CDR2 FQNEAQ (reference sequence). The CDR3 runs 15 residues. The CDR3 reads CVSIARGGINQPQHF. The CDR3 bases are TGTGTCAGTATAGCCAGGGGGGGCATTAATCAGCCCCAGCATTTT.

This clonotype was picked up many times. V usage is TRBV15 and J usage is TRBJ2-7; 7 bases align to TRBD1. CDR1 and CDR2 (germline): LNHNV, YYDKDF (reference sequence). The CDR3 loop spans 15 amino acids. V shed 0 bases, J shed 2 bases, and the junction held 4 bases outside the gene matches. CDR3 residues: CATSRDKGATYEQYF. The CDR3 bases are TGTGCCACCAGCAGAGATAAGGGGGCAACCTACGAGCAGTACTTC.

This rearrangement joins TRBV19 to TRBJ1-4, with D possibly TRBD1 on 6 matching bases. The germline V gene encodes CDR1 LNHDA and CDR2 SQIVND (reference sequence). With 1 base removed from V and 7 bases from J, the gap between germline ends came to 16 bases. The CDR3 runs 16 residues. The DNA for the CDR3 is TGTGCCAGTAGTATAGGGGTGGGGGCGAAAGCTGAAAAACTGTTTTTT. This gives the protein CASSIGVGAKAEKLFF.

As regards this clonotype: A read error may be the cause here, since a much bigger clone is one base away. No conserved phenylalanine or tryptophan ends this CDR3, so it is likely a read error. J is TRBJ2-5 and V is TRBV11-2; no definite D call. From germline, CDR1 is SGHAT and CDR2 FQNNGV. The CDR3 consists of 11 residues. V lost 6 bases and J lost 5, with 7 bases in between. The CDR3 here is CASSRFETQYV. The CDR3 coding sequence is TGTGCCAGCAGTAGATTTGAGACCCAGTACGTC.

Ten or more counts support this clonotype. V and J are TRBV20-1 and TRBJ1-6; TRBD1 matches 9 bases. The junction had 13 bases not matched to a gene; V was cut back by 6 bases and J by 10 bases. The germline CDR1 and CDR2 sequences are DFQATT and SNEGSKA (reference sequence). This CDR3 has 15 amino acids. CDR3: CSAMPGGQGYSPLHF. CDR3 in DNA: TGCAGTGCCATGCCGGGGGGACAGGGTTACTCACCCCTCCACTTT.

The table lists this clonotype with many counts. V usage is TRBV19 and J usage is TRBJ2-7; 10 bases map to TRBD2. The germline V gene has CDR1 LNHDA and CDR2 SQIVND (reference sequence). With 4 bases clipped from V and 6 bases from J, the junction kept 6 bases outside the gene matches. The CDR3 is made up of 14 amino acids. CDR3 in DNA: TGTGCCAGTAGTAGGGGACTAGCGATGAGCGAGCAGTACTTC. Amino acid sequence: CASSRGLAMSEQYF.

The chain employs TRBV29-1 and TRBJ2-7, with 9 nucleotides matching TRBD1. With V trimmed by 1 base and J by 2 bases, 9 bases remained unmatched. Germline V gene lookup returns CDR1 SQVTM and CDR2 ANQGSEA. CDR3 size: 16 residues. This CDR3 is CSVEGGRDRAAYEQYF. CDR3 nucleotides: TGCAGCGTTGAAGGGGGTCGGGACAGGGCAGCCTACGAGCAGTACTTC.

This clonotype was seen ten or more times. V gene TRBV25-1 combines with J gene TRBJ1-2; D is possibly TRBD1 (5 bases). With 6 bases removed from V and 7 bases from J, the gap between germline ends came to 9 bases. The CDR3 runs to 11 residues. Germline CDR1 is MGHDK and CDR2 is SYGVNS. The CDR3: CASRGDGGYTF. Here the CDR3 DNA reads TGTGCCAGCAGAGGGGACGGTGGCTACACCTTC.

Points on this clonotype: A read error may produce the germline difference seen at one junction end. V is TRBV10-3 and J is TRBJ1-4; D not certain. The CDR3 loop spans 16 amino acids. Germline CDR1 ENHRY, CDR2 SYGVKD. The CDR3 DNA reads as TGTGCCAGCAGTTACTTGGCCGCGGCATTAAATGGAAAACTGTTTTTT. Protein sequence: CASSYLAAALNGKLFF.

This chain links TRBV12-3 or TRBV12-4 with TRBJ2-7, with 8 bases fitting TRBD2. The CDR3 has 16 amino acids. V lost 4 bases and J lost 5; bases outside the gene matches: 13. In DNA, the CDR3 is TGTGCCAGCAGTTCCGCCCTATTAGCGGGGATGAACGAGCAGTACTTC. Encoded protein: CASSSALLAGMNEQYF.

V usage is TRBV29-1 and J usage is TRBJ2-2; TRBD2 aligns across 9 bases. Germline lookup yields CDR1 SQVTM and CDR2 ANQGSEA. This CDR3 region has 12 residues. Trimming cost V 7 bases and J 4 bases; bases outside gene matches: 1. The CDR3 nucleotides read TGCAGCGCGGGACTAGCCACCGGGGAGCTGTTTTTT. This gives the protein CSAGLATGELFF.

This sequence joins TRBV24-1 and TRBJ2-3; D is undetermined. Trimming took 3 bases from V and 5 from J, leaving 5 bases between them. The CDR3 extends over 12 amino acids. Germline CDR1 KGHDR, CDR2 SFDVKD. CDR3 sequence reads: CATSDQGDTQYF. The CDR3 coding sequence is TGTGCCACCAGTGATCAAGGAGATACGCAGTATTTT.